This is a list of T cell receptor beta chains from one sample in a study of cytomegalovirus exposure and HLA in healthy donors. TCRdb keeps only in-frame clones here, not all; method: immunoSEQ multiplex PCR. The sample lists around 120,000 clones, roughly 70% occurring once. The sequencing input was PBMCs. The source is a woman in her late teens or twenties in good health and CMV-seronegative. The conserved cysteine and the conserved F or W are not part of the CDR3 here.

j_gene: TRBJ1-2; v_gene: TRBV4-1; CDR3aa: ASSPLLNLNYGYT
j_gene: TRBJ2-7; v_gene: TRBV7-9; CDR3aa: ASSSDRGLFEQY
j_gene: TRBJ2-2; v_gene: TRBV6-5; CDR3aa: ASSRGTGELF
j_gene: TRBJ2-2; v_gene: TRBV7-6; CDR3aa: ASSLEIGGADGELF
j_gene: TRBJ2-7; v_gene: TRBV6-1; CDR3aa: ASRERGSYEQY
j_gene: TRBJ1-2; v_gene: TRBV9; CDR3aa: ASSGQGAGLSLRT
j_gene: TRBJ1-1; v_gene: TRBV15; CDR3aa: ASIRDREPNTEAF
j_gene: TRBJ2-7; v_gene: TRBV9; CDR3aa: ASSVGLAGTYEQY
j_gene: TRBJ1-3; v_gene: TRBV15; CDR3aa: ATSRDWVRAGSSGNTIY
j_gene: TRBJ1-5; v_gene: TRBV7-9; CDR3aa: ASSLSPPGQGSNQPQH
j_gene: TRBJ1-1; v_gene: TRBV27; CDR3aa: ASGLKAWASEAF
j_gene: TRBJ2-1; v_gene: TRBV19; CDR3aa: ASSMGRGRDEQF
j_gene: TRBJ1-5; v_gene: TRBV19; CDR3aa: ASSTDRGVQPQH
j_gene: TRBJ1-5; v_gene: TRBV7-2; CDR3aa: ASSLRTDQPQH
j_gene: TRBJ1-1; v_gene: TRBV5-1; CDR3aa: ASSSAGQGVEAF
j_gene: TRBJ1-3; v_gene: TRBV6-1; CDR3aa: ASSERSPGSGNTIY
j_gene: TRBJ1-2; v_gene: TRBV5-6; CDR3aa: ASSTGQGTYGYT
j_gene: TRBJ2-3; v_gene: TRBV5-8; CDR3aa: ASSLVLAGPPSGTDTQY
j_gene: TRBJ2-3; v_gene: TRBV7-2; CDR3aa: ASSASRLAGPTDTQY
j_gene: TRBJ1-6; v_gene: TRBV6-1; CDR3aa: ASSEGDRGNSPLH
j_gene: TRBJ1-1; v_gene: TRBV27; CDR3aa: ASSFRGNTEAF
j_gene: TRBJ2-5; v_gene: TRBV5-1; CDR3aa: ASSGGGSETQY
j_gene: TRBJ1-1; v_gene: TRBV4-1; CDR3aa: ASRIGAGLLMNTEAF
j_gene: TRBJ1-3; v_gene: TRBV30; CDR3aa: AHRGVAGNTIY
j_gene: TRBJ2-5; v_gene: TRBV30; CDR3aa: AWRPGGGYQY
j_gene: TRBJ1-4; v_gene: TRBV2; CDR3aa: ASRVQVTNEKLF
j_gene: TRBJ1-1; v_gene: TRBV5-4; CDR3aa: ASSLASDTEAF
j_gene: TRBJ2-1; v_gene: TRBV12-5; CDR3aa: ASGAPGTSLGNEQF
j_gene: TRBJ2-2; v_gene: TRBV25-1; CDR3aa: ASSGTGDTGELF
j_gene: TRBJ2-6; v_gene: TRBV9; CDR3aa: ASSVAQGISGANVLT
j_gene: TRBJ2-2; v_gene: TRBV7-2; CDR3aa: ASSFRGQSPGELF
j_gene: TRBJ2-1; v_gene: TRBV7-9; CDR3aa: ASSLAGGYNEQF
j_gene: TRBJ2-7; v_gene: TRBV29-1; CDR3aa: SATGAYEQY
j_gene: TRBJ2-7; v_gene: TRBV4-1; CDR3aa: ASSQSTGTYEQY
j_gene: TRBJ2-1; v_gene: TRBV5-1; CDR3aa: ASSLAPLGEQF
j_gene: TRBJ2-5; v_gene: TRBV4-1; CDR3aa: ASSRNSGTILGETQY
j_gene: TRBJ1-5; v_gene: TRBV10-3; CDR3aa: ATQAIRDQPQH
j_gene: TRBJ1-2; v_gene: TRBV4-1; CDR3aa: ASSQDSPGHLYGYT
j_gene: TRBJ1-5; v_gene: TRBV28; CDR3aa: ASSLGGARRNQPQH
j_gene: TRBJ2-1; v_gene: TRBV28; CDR3aa: ASSSSGGNEQF
j_gene: TRBJ1-2; v_gene: TRBV7-2; CDR3aa: ASRSTDRYYGYT
j_gene: TRBJ1-1; v_gene: TRBV5-1; CDR3aa: ASSLDRSFAEAF
j_gene: TRBJ1-1; v_gene: TRBV10-1; CDR3aa: ASSDRGYTEAF
j_gene: TRBJ1-5; v_gene: TRBV7-9; CDR3aa: ASSLSGTGVNQPQH
j_gene: TRBJ2-7; v_gene: TRBV7-6; CDR3aa: ASSLLGQGYEQY
j_gene: TRBJ1-1; v_gene: TRBV6-4; CDR3aa: ASRATTNTEAF
j_gene: TRBJ1-1; v_gene: TRBV28; CDR3aa: ASSYADRINTEAF
j_gene: TRBJ1-6; v_gene: TRBV9; CDR3aa: ASSPIPYNSPLH
j_gene: TRBJ2-2; v_gene: TRBV4-1; CDR3aa: ASSQEPRGLVAGELF
j_gene: TRBJ1-5; v_gene: TRBV11-1; CDR3aa: ASSTSDGRPQH
j_gene: TRBJ2-1; v_gene: TRBV30; CDR3aa: AWRGWVITGGTYNEQF
j_gene: TRBJ2-7; v_gene: TRBV28; CDR3aa: ASRPPGGGEQY
j_gene: TRBJ2-7; v_gene: TRBV6-5; CDR3aa: ASSPRQGPYEQY
j_gene: TRBJ2-7; v_gene: TRBV5-1; CDR3aa: ASSLQGIGSYEQY
j_gene: TRBJ1-2; v_gene: TRBV19; CDR3aa: ASSTLTGGNYGYT
j_gene: TRBJ1-2; v_gene: TRBV6-5; CDR3aa: ASRQGAGYGYT
j_gene: TRBJ2-1; v_gene: TRBV5-1; CDR3aa: ASSLGGNEQF
j_gene: TRBJ2-1; v_gene: TRBV4-2; CDR3aa: ASSQDGRGNEQF